This TCR beta chain stems from a study of T cells in Graves' hyperthyroidism and ophthalmopathy (dated by TCRdb to between 2018 and 2020). General notes on the study: Peripheral blood was sampled at the time of initial diagnosis, prior to any treatment. A discovery cohort of about a hundred patients, 43 with Graves' ophthalmopathy and 57 with stable Graves' hyperthyroidism, was used to find distinguishing TCR V-J signatures. In addition, the study compared T-cell repertoires in thyroid tissue and in blood from roughly six Graves' hyperthyroidism patients. The paper describes TCR Vbeta CDR3 sequencing of 135 peripheral blood samples, made up of 43 ophthalmopathy patients, around 73 hyperthyroidism patients and about 17 progressor patients. Once sampling was done, hyperthyroidism patients were given methimazole at a starting dose of 30 mg daily, whereas ophthalmopathy patients were given high-dose intravenous methylprednisolone. The 100 or so discovery patients were randomly divided into training and test sets at a 7:3 ratio. Prospective prediction of ophthalmopathy was tested in an independent validation cohort of 18 to 20 hyperthyroidism patients and 15 to 17 patients who later progressed to ophthalmopathy.

This clonotype was seen more than once but under ten times. This clone's antigen is unknown. One base away there is no much larger clone; base qualities are not given. TCR beta CDR3 regions were amplified from RNA transcripts. The TCR CDR3 was subjected to a first round of RT-PCR using the HTBI primer set and the Qiagen OneStep RT-PCR kit. Libraries were constructed in a second round of multiplex PCR, after which size selection and purification were carried out. Libraries were sequenced paired-end with 100 bp reads on an Illumina HiSeq2000. On the study's bioinformatics: SOAPnuke was used to process the raw data, throwing out any read that contained adapters or uncalled bases, had a mean Phred below 15, or lacked an exact constant-primer or identifier match. High-quality paired reads were merged using COPE v1.2.5, and each unique nucleotide sequence was defined as a clonotype. MiTCR v1.1 was used to align the clonotypes against IMGT TRBV, TRBD and TRBJ reference segments. The analysis included only V-J combinations with a frequency above 0.0001, which together covered more than 99% of the repertoires. A TCS score was defined as the ratio of F50 (clonal expansion) to E x V (chaos), with BLOSUM62-based TCRdist applied between CDR3 peptides within each V-J. Welch's t-statistics and random forest reduced roughly 540 V-J features to roughly 13, which were used in a naive Bayes classifier (R e1071). Using fastp trimming at Q25 and MiXCR clonotype assembly, TCRdb reanalyzed the public sequencing data and kept in-frame beta chains. Each record represents a unique CDR3 protein, reported with the most common genes and DNA among its rows. The authors' filters were not applied to this entry. This sample lists around 690,000 distinct CDR3 sequences; 17% were detected once. Roughly a sixth of the sample lies in the top ten.

Including cysteine and phenylalanine, the CDR3 has 15 amino acids. The sequence is cut down to CDR3 DNA, 45 bases in frame from base 1. V is reduced by 1 base and J by 4 bases, leaving a spacing of 13 bases between them. From the germline V gene, CDR1 is SGHVS and CDR2 is FNYEAQ. Here is what the overall study found, with its caveats: During validation, the model predicted progression to ophthalmopathy a median of roughly 7.1 months ahead of onset, with almost 71% sensitivity and 72.22% specificity. No statistical method was used to fix the sample size in advance, and group allocation was not hidden from the investigators. A model built on a 13 V-J signature distinguished ophthalmopathy from stable hyperthyroidism, reaching about 89% sensitivity and around 82% specificity in cross-validation and 80%/75% in testing. Most expanded thyroid clonotypes (frequency above 0.001) were also found in blood, which suggests that blood repertoires may mirror thyroid immune responses.

Stable Graves' hyperthyroidism was defined as the absence of progression to ophthalmopathy over 18 months of follow-up. Hyperthyroidism patients were aged 18 to 65 years and newly diagnosed, with disease duration of less than 2 months. Patients with uncontrolled infections, other autoimmune diseases, pregnancy or lactation were excluded. Clinical symptoms, serum thyroxine and TRAb, thyroid ultrasound, and orbital computed tomography formed the basis for the diagnoses. PBMCs were isolated from roughly 10 ml of fresh peripheral blood by Ficoll-Paque density gradient centrifugation. Total RNA was extracted using Trizol reagent, and RNA quality was assessed on an Agilent 2100 Bioanalyzer.

The sequence was obtained from a man aged 45-65 years with Graves' hyperthyroidism. The chain uses TRBV7-6 and TRBJ2-5; the D gene could be either TRBD1 or TRBD2, each agreeing at 6 bases. Sequencing was done on a sample of blood. The nucleotide sequence is given as TGTGCCAGCAGCTTAGGAGGGGGGTATGGAGAGACCCAGTACTTC. Its coded protein is CASSLGGGYGETQYF.